The T cell receptor beta chain described here comes from a study of CD8+ T cells in alopecia areata. Study-level points and caveats: Normal skin contains resident alphabeta T cells, and these are also sequenced in scalp samples.

This clone was seen a single time. Antigen unknown. The germline V and J ends were trimmed by 6 bases and 7 bases, with 19 bases remaining between them. The germline V gene has CDR1 MNHNY and CDR2 SVGAGI (reference sequence). There are 15 residues in the CDR3. Extracted from the samples, RNA was reverse transcribed into cDNA to serve as the sequencing template. TCRdb keeps only in-frame clones here, not all; method: immunoSEQ multiplex PCR. Among 160,000 or so clones listed, around 50% were seen once. This receptor was identified in a human donor with alopecia areata. The sample in question was CD8+ T cells sorted from blood, obtained at week 0. J is TRBJ1-5 and V is TRBV6-6; a possible D gene is TRBD1 (5 bases). The CDR3 coding sequence is TGTGCCAGCAGACTCAGCAGCAGGGAGCCCCAGCCCCAGCATTTT. Its translation: CASRLSSREPQPQHF.